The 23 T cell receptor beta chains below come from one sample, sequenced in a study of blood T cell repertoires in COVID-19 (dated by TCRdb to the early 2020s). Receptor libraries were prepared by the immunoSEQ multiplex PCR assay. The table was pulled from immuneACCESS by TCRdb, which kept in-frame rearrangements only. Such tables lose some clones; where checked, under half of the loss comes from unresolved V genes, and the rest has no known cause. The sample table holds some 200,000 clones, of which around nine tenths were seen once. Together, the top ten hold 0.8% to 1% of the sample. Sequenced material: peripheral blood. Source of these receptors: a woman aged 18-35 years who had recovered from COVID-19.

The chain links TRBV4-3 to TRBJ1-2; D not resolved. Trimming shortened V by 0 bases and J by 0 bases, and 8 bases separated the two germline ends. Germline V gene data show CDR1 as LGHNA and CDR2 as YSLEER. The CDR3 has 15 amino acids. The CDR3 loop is CASSQDWSANYGYTF. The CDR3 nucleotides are TGCGCCAGCAGCCAAGATTGGAGCGCTAACTATGGCTACACCTTC.

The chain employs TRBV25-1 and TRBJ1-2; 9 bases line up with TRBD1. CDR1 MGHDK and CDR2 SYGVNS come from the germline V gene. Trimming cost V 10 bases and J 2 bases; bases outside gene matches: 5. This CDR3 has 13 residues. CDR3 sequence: CATTGQGNYGYTF. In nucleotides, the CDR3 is TGTGCCACGACCGGACAGGGGAACTATGGCTACACCTTC.

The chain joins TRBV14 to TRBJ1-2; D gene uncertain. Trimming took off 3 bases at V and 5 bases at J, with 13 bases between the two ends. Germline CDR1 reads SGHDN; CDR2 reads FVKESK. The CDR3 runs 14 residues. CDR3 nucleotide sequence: TGTGCCAGCAGCCAGGCCCCGACACGTTATGGCTACACCTTC. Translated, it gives CASSQAPTRYGYTF.

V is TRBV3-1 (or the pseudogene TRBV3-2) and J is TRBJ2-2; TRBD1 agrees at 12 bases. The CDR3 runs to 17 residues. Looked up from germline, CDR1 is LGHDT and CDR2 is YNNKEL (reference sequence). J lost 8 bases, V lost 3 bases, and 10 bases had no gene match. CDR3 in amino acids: CASSQPHGTGGRGELFF. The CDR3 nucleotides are TGTGCCAGCAGCCAGCCGCACGGGACAGGGGGCCGGGGGGAGCTGTTTTTT.

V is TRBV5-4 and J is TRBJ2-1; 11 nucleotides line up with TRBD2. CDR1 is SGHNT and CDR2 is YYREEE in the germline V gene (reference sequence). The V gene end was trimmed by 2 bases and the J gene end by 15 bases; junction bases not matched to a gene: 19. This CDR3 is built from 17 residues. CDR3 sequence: CASSLSIEVSGRANWFF. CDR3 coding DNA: TGTGCCAGCAGCTTATCAATAGAGGTTAGCGGGAGGGCCAATTGGTTCTTC.

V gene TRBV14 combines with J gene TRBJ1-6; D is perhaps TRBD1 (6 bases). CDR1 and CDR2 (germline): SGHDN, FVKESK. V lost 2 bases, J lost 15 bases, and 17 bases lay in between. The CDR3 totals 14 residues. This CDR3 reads CASSQLFGRGDLHF. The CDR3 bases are TGTGCCAGCAGCCAACTTTTTGGCAGGGGAGACCTCCACTTT.

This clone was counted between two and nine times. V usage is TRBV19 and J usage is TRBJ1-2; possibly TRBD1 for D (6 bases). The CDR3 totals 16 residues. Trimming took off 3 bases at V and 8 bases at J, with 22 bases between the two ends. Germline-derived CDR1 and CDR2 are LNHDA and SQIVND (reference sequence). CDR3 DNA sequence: TGTGCCAGTAGTATCGGGGGGCGACGGGGATTTAAGGGCTACACCTTC. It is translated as CASSIGGRRGFKGYTF.

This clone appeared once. The CDR3 DNA sequence: TGTGCCAGCAGTTTATTCGGGGGGCCGCCCAAAAAACCCTACAATGAGCAGTTCTTC. Protein sequence: CASSLFGGPPKKPYNEQFF. The genes are TRBV28 and TRBJ2-1; tentatively, D is TRBD2 (7 bases). This CDR3 comprises 19 residues. V shed 1 base and J shed 2 bases, with 21 bases lying between them. Germline loops: CDR1 MDHEN, CDR2 SYDVKM.

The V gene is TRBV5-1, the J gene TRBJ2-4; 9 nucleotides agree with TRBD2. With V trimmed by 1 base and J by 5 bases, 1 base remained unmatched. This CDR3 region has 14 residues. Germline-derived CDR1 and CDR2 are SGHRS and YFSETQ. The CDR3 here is CASSLIAGENIQYF. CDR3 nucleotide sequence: TGCGCCAGCAGCTTGATAGCGGGGGAAAACATTCAGTACTTC.

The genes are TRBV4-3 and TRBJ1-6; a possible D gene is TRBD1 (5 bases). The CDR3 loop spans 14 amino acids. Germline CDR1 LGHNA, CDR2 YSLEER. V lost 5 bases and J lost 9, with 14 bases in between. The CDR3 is CASSVRDDGSPLHF. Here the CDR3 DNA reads TGCGCCAGCAGCGTCAGGGATGATGGTTCACCCCTCCACTTT.

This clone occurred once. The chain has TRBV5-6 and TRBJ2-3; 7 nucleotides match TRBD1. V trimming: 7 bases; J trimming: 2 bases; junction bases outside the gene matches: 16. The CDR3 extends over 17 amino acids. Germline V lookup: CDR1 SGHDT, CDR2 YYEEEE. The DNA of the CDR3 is TGTGCCAGCCGGCTAACGAGGGACAGATTCTCCACAGATACGCAGTATTTT. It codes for CASRLTRDRFSTDTQYF.

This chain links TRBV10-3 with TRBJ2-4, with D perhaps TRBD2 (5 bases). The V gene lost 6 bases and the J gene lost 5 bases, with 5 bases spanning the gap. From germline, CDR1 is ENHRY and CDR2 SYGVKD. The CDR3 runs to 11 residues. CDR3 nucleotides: TGTGCCATCAGGAGGGAAAACATTCAGTACTTC. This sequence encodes CAIRRENIQYF.

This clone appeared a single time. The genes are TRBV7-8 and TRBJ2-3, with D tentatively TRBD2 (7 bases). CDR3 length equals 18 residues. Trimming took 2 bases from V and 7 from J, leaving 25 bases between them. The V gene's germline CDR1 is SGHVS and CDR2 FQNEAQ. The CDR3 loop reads CASSLNGGGRGVGNTQYF. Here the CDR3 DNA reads TGTGCCAGCAGCTTAAACGGGGGCGGGAGAGGGGTCGGAAATACGCAGTATTTT.

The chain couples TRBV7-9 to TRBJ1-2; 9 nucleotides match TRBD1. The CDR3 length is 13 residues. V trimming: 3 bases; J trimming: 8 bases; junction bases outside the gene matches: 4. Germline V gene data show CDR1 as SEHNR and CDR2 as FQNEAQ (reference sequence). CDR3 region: CASSFGTGNGYTF. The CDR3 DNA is TGTGCCAGCAGCTTCGGGACAGGGAACGGCTACACCTTC.

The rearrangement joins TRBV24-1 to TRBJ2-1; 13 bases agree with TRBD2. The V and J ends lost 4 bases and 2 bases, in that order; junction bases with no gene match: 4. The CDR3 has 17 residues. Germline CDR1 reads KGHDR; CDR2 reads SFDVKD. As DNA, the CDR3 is TGTGCCACCAGTGAGGCGGGACTAGCGGGGACCTACAATGAGCAGTTCTTC. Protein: CATSEAGLAGTYNEQFF.

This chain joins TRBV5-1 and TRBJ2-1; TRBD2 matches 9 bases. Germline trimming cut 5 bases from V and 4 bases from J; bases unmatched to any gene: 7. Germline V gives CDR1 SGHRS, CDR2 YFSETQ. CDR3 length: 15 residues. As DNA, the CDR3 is TGCGCCAGCAGTTTTAGCGGGGGCCAATACAATGAGCAGTTCTTC. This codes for CASSFSGGQYNEQFF.

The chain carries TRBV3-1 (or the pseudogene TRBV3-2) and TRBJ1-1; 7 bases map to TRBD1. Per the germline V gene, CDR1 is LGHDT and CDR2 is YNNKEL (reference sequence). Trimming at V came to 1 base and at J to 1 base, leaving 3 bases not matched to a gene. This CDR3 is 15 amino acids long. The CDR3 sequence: CASSQAPGGNTEAFF. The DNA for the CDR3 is TGTGCCAGCAGCCAAGCCCCAGGGGGGAACACTGAAGCTTTCTTT.

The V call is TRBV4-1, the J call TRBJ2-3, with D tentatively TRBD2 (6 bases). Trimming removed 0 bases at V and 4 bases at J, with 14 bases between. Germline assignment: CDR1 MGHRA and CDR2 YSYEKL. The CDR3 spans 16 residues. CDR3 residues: CASSQDPGAPADTQYF. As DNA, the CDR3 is TGCGCCAGCAGCCAAGATCCGGGAGCCCCCGCAGATACGCAGTATTTT.

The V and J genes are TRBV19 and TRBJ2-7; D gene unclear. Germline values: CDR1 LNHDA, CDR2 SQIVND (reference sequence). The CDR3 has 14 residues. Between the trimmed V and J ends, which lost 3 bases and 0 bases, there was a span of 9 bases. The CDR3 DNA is TGTGCCAGTAGTATGTTTGGCAGCTCCTACGAGCAGTACTTC. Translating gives CASSMFGSSYEQYF.

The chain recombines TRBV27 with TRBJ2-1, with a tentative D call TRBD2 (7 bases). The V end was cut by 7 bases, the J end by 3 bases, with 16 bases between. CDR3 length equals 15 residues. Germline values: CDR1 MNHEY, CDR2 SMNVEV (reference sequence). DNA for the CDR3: TGTGCCAGCAATCTACAGGGAGGGATCTACAATGAGCAGTTCTTC. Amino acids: CASNLQGGIYNEQFF.

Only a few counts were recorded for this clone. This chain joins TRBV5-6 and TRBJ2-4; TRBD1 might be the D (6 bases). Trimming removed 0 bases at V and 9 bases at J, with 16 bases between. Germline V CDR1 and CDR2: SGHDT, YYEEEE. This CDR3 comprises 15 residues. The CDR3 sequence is CASSLDRAQARIQYF. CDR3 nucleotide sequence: TGTGCCAGCAGCTTGGACAGGGCTCAAGCACGCATTCAGTACTTC.

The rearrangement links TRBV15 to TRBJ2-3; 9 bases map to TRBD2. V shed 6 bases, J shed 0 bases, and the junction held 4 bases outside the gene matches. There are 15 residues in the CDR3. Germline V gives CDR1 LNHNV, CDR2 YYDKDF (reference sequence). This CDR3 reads CATRAGGPSTDTQYF. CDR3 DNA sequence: TGTGCCACCAGGGCGGGAGGGCCGAGCACAGATACGCAGTATTTT.

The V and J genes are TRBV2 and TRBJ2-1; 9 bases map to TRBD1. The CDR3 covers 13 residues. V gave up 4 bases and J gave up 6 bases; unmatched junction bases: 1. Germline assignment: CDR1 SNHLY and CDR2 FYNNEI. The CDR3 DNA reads TGTGCCAGCAGTGGGGACAGGGTCAATGAGCAGTTCTTC. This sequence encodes CASSGDRVNEQFF.